This T cell receptor (beta chain) was profiled in a study of blood T cell repertoires in COVID-19. The CDR3 covers 15 residues. The germline V gene has CDR1 SNHLY and CDR2 FYNNEI. V shed 8 bases and J 3 bases; nucleotides not matched to a gene: 4. Sequencing used immunoSEQ multiplex PCR; TCRdb keeps in-frame clones, though not all of them. The profile shows fewer than 140,000 clones, about three quarters of them singletons. The specimen was peripheral blood. This receptor was identified in a man aged 80 or over with COVID-19, enrolled during active disease. The rearrangement joins TRBV2 to TRBJ2-2; TRBD1 matches 12 bases. This CDR3 is CASGGTGGYTGELFF. The CDR3 DNA reads TGTGCCAGCGGGGGGACAGGGGGCTACACCGGGGAGCTGTTTTTT.